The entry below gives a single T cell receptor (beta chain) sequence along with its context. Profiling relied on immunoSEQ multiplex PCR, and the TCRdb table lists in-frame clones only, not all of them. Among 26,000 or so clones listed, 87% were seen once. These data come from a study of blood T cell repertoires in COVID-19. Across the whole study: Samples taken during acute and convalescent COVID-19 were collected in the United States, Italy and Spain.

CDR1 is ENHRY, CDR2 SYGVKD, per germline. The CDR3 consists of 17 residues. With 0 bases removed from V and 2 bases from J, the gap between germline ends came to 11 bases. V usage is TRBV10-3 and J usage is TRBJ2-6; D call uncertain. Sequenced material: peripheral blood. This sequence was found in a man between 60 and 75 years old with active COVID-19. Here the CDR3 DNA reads TGTGCCATCAGTGAGTCTGGCATTGGTGCTGGGGCCAACGTCCTGACTTTC. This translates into CAISESGIGAGANVLTF.